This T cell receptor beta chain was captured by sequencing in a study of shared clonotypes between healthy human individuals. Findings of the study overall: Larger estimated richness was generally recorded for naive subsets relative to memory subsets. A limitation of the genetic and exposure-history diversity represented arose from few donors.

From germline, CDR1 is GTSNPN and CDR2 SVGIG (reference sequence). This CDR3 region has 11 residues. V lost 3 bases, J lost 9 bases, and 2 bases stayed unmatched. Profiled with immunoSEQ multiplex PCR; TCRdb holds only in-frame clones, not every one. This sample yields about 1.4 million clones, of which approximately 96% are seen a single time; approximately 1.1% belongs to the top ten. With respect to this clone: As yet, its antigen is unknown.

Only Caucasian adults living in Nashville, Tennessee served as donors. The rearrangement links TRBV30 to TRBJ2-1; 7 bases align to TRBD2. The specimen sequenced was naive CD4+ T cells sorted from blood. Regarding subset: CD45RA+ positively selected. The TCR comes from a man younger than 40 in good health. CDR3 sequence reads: CAWSREVEQFF. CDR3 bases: TGTGCCTGGAGCCGGGAGGTTGAGCAGTTCTTC.